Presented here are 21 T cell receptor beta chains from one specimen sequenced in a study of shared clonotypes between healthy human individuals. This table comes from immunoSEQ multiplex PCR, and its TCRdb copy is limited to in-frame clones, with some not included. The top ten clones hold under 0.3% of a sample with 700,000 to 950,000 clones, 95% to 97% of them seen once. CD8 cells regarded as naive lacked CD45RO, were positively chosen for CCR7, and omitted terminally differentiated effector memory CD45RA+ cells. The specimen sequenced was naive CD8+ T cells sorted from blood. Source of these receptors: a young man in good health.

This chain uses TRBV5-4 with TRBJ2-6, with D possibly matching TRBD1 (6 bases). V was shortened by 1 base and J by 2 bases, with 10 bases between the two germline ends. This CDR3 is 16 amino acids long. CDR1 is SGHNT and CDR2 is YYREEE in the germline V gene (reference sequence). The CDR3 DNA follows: TGTGCCAGCAGCTTGCAGGGGTCAGCTGGGGCCAACGTCCTGACTTTC. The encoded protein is CASSLQGSAGANVLTF.

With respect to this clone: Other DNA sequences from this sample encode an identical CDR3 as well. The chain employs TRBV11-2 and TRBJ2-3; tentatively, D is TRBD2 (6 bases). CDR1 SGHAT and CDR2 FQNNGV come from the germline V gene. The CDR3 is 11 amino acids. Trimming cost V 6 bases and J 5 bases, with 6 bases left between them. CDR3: CASREGDTQYF. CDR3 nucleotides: TGTGCCAGCAGGGAGGGAGATACGCAGTATTTT.

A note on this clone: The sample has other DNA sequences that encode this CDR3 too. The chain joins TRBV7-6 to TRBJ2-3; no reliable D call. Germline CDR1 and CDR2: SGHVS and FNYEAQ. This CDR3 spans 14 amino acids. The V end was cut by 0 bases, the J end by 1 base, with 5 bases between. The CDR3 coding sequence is TGTGCCAGCAGCTTAGCCGGCGGCACAGATACGCAGTATTTT. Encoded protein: CASSLAGGTDTQYF.

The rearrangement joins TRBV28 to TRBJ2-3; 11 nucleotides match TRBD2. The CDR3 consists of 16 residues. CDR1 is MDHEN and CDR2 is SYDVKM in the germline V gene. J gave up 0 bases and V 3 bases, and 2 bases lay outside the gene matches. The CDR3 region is CASSLGLAASTDTQYF. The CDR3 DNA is TGTGCCAGCAGTTTGGGACTAGCGGCCAGCACAGATACGCAGTATTTT.

DNA for the CDR3: TGTGCCAGCACTCCCTGGAGGACAGGGGGCCTGGAGACCCAGTACTTC. Amino acids: CASTPWRTGGLETQYF. This sequence joins TRBV25-1 and TRBJ2-5, with 11 bases aligning to TRBD1. Germline V gene data show CDR1 as MGHDK and CDR2 as SYGVNS. The CDR3 is made up of 16 amino acids. After removal of 7 bases from V and 5 bases from J, the junction contained 12 bases not matched to a gene.

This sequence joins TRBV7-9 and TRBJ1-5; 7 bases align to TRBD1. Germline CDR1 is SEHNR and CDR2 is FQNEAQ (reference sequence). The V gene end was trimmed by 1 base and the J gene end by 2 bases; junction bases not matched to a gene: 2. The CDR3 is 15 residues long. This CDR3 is CASSLDDRGNQPQHF. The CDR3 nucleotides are TGTGCCAGCAGCTTAGACGACAGGGGCAATCAGCCCCAGCATTTT.

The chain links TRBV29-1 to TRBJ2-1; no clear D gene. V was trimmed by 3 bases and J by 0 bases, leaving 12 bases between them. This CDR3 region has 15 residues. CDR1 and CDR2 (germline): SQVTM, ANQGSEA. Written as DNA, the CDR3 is TGCAGCGTTGACCCACCTTCGAGCTCCTACAATGAGCAGTTCTTC. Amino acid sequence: CSVDPPSSSYNEQFF.

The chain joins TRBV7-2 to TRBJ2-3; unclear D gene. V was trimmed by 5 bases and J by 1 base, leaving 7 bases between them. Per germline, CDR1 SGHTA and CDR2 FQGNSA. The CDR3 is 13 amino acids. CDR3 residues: CASSPSGTDTQYF. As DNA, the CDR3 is TGTGCCAGCAGCCCTTCCGGCACAGATACGCAGTATTTT.

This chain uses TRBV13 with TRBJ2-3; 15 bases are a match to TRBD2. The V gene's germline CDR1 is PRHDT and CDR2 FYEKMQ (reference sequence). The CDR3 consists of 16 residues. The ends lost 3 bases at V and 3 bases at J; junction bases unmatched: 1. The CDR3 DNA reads TGTGCCAGCAGCTTCGGACTAGCGGGAGGGACAGATACGCAGTATTTT. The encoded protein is CASSFGLAGGTDTQYF.

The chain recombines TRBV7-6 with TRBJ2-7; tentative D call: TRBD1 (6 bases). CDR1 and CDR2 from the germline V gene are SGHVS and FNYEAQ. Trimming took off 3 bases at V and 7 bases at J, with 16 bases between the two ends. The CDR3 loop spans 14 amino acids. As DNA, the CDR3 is TGTGCCAGCAGCTTCGCCGTCGGACAGATAGAGCAGTACTTC. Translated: CASSFAVGQIEQYF.

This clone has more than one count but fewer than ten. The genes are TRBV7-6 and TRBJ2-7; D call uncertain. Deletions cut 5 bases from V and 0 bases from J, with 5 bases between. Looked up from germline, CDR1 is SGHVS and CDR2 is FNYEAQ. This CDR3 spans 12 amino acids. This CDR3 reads CASSPNSYEQYF. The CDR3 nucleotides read TGTGCCAGCAGCCCCAACTCCTACGAGCAGTACTTC.

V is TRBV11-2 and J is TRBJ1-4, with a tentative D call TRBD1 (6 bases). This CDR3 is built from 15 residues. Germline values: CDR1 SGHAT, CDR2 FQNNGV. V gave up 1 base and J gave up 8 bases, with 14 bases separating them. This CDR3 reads CASSLVGGAREKLFF. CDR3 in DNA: TGTGCCAGCAGCTTAGTGGGGGGGGCCAGGGAAAAACTGTTTTTT.

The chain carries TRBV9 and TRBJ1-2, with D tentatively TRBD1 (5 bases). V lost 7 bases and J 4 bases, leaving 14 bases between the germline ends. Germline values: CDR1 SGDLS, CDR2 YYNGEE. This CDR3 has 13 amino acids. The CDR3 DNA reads TGTGCCAGCGGGGCGGCGAGGGGCTATGGCTACACCTTC. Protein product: CASGAARGYGYTF.

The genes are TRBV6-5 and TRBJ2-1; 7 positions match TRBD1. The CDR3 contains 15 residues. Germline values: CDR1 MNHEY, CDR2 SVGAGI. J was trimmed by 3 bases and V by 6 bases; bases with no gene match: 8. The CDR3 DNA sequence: TGTGCCAGCAGGCCCGCCGGGACAGTCTACAATGAGCAGTTCTTC. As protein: CASRPAGTVYNEQFF.

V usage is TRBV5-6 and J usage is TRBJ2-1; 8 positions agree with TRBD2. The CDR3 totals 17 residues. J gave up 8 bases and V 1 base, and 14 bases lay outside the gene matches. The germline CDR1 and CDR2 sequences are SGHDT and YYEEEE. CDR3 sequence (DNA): TGTGCCAGCAGCTTGTCAGGGCTAAGCGGGAGTGTCCATGAGCAGTTCTTC. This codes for CASSLSGLSGSVHEQFF.

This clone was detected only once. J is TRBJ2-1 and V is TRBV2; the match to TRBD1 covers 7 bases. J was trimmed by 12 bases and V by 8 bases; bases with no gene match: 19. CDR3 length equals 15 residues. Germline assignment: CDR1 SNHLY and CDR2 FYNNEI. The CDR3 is CASAPPDRYNERQFF. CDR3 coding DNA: TGTGCCAGCGCTCCGCCGGACAGGTACAATGAGCGGCAGTTCTTC.

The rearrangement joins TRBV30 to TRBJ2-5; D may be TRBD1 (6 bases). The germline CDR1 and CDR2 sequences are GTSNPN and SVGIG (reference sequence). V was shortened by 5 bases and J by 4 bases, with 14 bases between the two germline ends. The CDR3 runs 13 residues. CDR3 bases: TGTGCCTGGGAGACAGGACACTCAGAGACCCAGTACTTC. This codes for CAWETGHSETQYF.

CDR3 protein: CASSLKTTNEKLFF. In nucleotides, the CDR3 is TGTGCCAGCAGCTTAAAAACAACTAATGAAAAACTGTTTTTT. The chain combines TRBV7-8 with TRBJ1-4; D uncertain. This CDR3 spans 14 amino acids. V lost 2 bases, J lost 0 bases, and 4 bases lay in between. CDR1 is SGHVS and CDR2 is FQNEAQ in the germline V gene. Complete variable domain (other parts from reference TRBV7-8 and TRBJ1-4): GAGVSQSPRYKVAKRGQDVALRCDPISGHVSLFWYQQALGQGPEFLTYFQNEAQLDKSGLPSDRFFAERPEGSVSTLKIQRTQQEDSAVYLCASSLKTTNEKLFFGSGTQLSVL.

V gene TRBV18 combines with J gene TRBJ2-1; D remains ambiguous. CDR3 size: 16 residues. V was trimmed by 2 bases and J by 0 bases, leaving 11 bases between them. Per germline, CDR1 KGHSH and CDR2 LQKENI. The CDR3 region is CASSPSSLSSYNEQFF. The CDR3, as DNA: TGTGCCAGCTCACCATCTTCACTGAGCTCCTACAATGAGCAGTTCTTC.

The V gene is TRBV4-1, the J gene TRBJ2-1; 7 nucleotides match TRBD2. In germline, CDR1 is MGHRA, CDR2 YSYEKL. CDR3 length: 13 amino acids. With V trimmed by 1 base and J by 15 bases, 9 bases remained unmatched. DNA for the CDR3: TGCGCCAGCAGCCAAGCCTCTGGCGGGAGAAGGTTCTTC. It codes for CASSQASGGRRFF.

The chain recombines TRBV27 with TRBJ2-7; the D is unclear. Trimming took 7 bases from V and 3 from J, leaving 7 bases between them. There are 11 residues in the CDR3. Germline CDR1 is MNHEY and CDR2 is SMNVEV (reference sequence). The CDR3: CASIDGYEQYF. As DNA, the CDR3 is TGTGCCAGCATTGACGGCTACGAGCAGTACTTC.